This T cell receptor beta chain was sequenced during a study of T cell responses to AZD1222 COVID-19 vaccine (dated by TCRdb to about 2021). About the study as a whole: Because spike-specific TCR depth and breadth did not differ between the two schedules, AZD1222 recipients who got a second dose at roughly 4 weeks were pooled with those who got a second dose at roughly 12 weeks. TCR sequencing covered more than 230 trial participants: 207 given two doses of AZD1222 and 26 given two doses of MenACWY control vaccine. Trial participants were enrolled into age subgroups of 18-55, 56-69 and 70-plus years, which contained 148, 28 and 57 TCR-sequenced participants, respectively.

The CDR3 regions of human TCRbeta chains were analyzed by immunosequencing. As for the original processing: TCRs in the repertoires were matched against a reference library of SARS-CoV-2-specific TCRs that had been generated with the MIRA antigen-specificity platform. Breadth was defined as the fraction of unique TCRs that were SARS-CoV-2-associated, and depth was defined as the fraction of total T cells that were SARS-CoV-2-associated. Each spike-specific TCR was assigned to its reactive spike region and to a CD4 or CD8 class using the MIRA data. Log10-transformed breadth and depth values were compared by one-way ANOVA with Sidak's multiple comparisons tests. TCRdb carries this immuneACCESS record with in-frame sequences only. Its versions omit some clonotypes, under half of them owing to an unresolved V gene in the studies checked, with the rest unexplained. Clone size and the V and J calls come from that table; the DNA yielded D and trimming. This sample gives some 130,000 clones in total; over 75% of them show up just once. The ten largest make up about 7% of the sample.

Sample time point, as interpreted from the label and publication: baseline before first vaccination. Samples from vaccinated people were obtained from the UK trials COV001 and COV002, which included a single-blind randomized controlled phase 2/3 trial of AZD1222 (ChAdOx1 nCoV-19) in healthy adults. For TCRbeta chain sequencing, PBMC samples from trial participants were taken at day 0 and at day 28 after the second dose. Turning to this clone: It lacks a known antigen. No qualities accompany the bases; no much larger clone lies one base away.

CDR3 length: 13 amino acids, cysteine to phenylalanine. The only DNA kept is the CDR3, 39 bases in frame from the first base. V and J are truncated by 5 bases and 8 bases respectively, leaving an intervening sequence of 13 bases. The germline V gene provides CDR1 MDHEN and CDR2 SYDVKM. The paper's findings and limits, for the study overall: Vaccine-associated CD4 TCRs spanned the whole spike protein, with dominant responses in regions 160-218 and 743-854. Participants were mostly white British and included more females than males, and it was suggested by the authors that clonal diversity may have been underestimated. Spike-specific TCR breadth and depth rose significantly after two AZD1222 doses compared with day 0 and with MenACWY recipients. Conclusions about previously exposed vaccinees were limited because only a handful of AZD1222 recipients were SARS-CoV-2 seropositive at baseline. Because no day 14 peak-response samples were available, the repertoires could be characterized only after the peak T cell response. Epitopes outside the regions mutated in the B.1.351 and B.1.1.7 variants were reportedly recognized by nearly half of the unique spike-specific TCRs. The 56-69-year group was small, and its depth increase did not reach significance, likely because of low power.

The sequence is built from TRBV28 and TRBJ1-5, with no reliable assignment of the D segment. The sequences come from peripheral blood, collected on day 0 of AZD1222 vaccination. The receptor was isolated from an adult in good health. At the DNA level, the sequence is TGTGCCAGCAGTGACCCCGGTAATGAGCCCCAGCATTTT. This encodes CASSDPGNEPQHF.